This TCR beta chain comes out of a study of T-cell reconstitution after alpha-beta-depleted transplantation in children. Turning to this clonotype: Its matching antigen is unknown.

The study's findings and limits: In some patients, recipient T cells and intrathymic progenitors surviving conditioning explained high day-60 diversity. Newly produced T cells mostly provided counts and TCRbeta diversity after one year, as hyperexpanded clones declined. By about two months after transplant, alpha-beta T cells reportedly arose from several hundred graft clones that had expanded.

Trimming cost V 1 base and J 1 base; bases outside gene matches: 8. CDR1 and CDR2 from the germline V gene are SGHRS and YFSETQ. The CDR3 has 17 amino acids. The TCRbeta library was prepared with unique molecular identifiers. TCRdb itself ran the PCR reads through MiXCR, one entry per CDR3 protein. The repertoire includes approximately 650,000 distinct CDR3 sequences, about an eighth of them detected once, and 0.79% sits in the top ten. The sample consisted of PBMCs, taken before TCRalphabeta/CD19-depleted stem cell transplant. This TCR was recovered from a girl aged 2 to 10 with congenital amegakaryocytic thrombocytopenia, due to receive a stem cell transplant. The genes are TRBV5-1 and TRBJ2-3; TRBD2 matches at 8 bases. The CDR3 DNA sequence: TGCGCCAGCAGCTTGAGAGCGAGTAGCGGGGGCACAGATACGCAGTATTTT. This codes for CASSLRASSGGTDTQYF.